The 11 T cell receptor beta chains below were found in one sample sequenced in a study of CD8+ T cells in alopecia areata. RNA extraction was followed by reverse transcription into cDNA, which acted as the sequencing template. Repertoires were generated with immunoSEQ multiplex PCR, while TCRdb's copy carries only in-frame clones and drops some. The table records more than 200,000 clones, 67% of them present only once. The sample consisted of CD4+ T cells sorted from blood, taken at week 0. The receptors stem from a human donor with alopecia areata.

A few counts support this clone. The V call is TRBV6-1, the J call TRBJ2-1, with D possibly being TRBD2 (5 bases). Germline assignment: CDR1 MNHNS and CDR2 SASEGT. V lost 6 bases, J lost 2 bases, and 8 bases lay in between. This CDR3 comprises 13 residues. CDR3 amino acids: CASRREPYNEQFF. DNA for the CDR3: TGTGCCAGCAGACGGGAACCCTACAATGAGCAGTTCTTC.

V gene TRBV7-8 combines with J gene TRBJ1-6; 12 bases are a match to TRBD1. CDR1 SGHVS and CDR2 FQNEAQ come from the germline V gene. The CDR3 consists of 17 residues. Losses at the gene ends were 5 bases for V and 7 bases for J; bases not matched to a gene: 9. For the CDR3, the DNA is TGTGCCAGCAGCCAAGGGACAGGGGGCGGTTTAAATTCACCCCTCCACTTT. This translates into CASSQGTGGGLNSPLHF.

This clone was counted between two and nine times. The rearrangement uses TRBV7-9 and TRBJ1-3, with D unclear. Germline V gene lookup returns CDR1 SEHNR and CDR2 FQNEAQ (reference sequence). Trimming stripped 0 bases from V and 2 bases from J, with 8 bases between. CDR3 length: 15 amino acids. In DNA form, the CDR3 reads TGTGCCAGCAGCTTAGCGCAGAGTCCTGGAAACACCATATATTTT. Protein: CASSLAQSPGNTIYF.

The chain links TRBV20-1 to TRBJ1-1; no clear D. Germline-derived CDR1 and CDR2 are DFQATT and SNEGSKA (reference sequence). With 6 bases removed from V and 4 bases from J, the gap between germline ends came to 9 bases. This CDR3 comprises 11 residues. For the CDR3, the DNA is TGCAGTGCGGGAGGGAGCACTGAAGCTTTCTTT. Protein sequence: CSAGGSTEAFF.

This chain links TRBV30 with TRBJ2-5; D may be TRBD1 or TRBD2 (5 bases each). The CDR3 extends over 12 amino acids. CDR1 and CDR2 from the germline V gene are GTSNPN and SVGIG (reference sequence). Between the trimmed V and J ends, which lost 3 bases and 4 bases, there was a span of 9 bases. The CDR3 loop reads CAWSEGRETQYF. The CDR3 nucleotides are TGTGCCTGGAGCGAGGGGAGAGAGACCCAGTACTTC.

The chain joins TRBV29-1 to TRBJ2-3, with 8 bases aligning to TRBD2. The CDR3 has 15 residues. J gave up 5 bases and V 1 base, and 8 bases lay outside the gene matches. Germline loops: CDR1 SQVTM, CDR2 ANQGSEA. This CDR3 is CSVEGQPGGKDTQYF. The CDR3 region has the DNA TGCAGCGTTGAAGGGCAGCCGGGGGGGAAAGATACGCAGTATTTT.

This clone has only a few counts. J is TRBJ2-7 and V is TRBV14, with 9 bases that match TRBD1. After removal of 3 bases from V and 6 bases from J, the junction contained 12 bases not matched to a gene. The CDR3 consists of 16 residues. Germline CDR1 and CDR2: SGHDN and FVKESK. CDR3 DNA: TGTGCCAGCAGCCAGGATCCGGGACAGGGTTTTCGCGAGCAGTACTTC. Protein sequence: CASSQDPGQGFREQYF.

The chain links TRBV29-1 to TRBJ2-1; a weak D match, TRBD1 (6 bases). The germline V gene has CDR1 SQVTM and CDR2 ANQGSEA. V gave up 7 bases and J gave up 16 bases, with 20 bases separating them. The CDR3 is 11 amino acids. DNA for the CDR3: TGCAGCGGGTGGAGGCAGGGGTTCTTCTTCTTC. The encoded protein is CSGWRQGFFFF.

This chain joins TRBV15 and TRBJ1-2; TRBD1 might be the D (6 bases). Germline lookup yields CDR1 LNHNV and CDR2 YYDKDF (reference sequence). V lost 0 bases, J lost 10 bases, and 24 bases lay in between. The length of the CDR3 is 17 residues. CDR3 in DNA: TGTGCCACCAGCAGAGATTTGCCGGGGGCGGATTCCCATGCCTACACCTTC. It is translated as CATSRDLPGADSHAYTF.

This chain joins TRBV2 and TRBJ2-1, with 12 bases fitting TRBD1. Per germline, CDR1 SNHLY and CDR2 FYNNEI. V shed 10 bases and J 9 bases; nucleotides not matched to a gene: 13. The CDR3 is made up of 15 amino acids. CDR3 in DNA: TGTGCCATCCTCATCGGGACAGGGGGCCAAAGTGAGCAGTTCTTC. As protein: CAILIGTGGQSEQFF.

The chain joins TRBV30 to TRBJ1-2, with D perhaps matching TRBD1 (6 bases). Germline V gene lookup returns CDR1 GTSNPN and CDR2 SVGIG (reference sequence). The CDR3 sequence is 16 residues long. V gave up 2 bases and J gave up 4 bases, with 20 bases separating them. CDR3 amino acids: CAWSSLPPGQFYGYTF. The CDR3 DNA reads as TGTGCCTGGAGTTCCCTCCCCCCGGGACAATTCTATGGCTACACCTTC. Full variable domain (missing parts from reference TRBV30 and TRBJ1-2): SQTIHQWPATLVQPVGSPLSLECTVEGTSNPNLYWYRQAAGRGLQLLFYSVGIGQISSEVPQNLSASRPQDRQFILSSKKLLLSDSGFYLCAWSSLPPGQFYGYTFGSGTRLTVV.